The 5 T cell receptor beta chains in this list originate from one sample, sequenced in a study of T cell responses to AZD1222 COVID-19 vaccine. Generated by immunoSEQ multiplex PCR, the TCRdb table keeps only in-frame clones and is missing some. The sample records roughly 150,000 clones, around 89% being singletons. The sequencing here drew on peripheral blood, taken on day 0 of AZD1222 vaccination. These receptors originate from an adult in good health.

V is TRBV24-1 and J is TRBJ2-7; tentatively, D is TRBD1 (5 bases). Trimming shortened V by 5 bases and J by 3 bases, and 10 bases separated the two germline ends. The CDR3 has 13 residues. CDR1 KGHDR and CDR2 SFDVKD come from the germline V gene. The CDR3 is CATSALDNYEQYF. Written as DNA, the CDR3 is TGTGCCACCAGTGCGCTGGACAACTACGAGCAGTACTTC.

A single count supports this clone. This chain joins TRBV6-2 or TRBV6-3 and TRBJ1-5; 11 nucleotides align to TRBD1. Losses at the gene ends were 6 bases for V and 7 bases for J; bases not matched to a gene: 5. The CDR3 covers 14 residues. Germline assignment: CDR1 MNHEY and CDR2 SVGEGT. CDR3 coding DNA: TGTGCCAGCAGCCTTGGACAGGGGGCGCAGCCCCAGCATTTT. This codes for CASSLGQGAQPQHF.

The chain combines TRBV10-3 with TRBJ2-7; no definite D call. The V and J ends lost 4 bases and 2 bases respectively, with 9 bases between them. The germline CDR1 and CDR2 sequences are ENHRY and SYGVKD. The length of the CDR3 is 13 residues. CDR3 sequence: CAISGRLAYEQYF. In nucleotides, the CDR3 is TGTGCCATCAGTGGAAGACTGGCCTACGAGCAGTACTTC.

The chain is built from TRBV2 and TRBJ1-2; D call uncertain. Trimming pared 8 bases from V and 1 base from J, leaving 14 bases between. The CDR3 covers 14 residues. Looked up from germline, CDR1 is SNHLY and CDR2 is FYNNEI. Written as DNA, the CDR3 is TGTGCCAGCCTCGGATTATTTATTAACTATGGCTACACCTTC. Translation: CASLGLFINYGYTF.

This chain uses TRBV12-3 or TRBV12-4 with TRBJ2-4; the D call may be TRBD1 or TRBD2 (6 bases each). This CDR3 is built from 13 residues. The V end was cut by 1 base, the J end by 10 bases, with 11 bases between. The CDR3 reads CASSLVWGAIQYF. For the CDR3, the DNA is TGTGCCAGCAGTTTAGTGTGGGGGGCGATTCAGTACTTC.